Given below is one TCR beta chain in context. The source of the sample is a study of blood T cell repertoires in COVID-19. As for the study in general: From the United States, Italy and Spain came samples of acute and convalescent COVID-19.

The CDR3 runs 15 residues. Germline assignment: CDR1 SGHRS and CDR2 YFSETQ. V was pared by 4 bases and J by 7 bases, with 5 bases of the junction left unmatched. Methods used by the authors: Researchers report that nucleated cell counts were estimated from reference gene primer amplification. Libraries were prepared by immunoSEQ multiplex PCR; TCRdb keeps only in-frame clonotypes and omits some of them. Clonal size and the V and J genes are those of that table, whereas D and trimming came from the DNA. Among roughly 260,000 clones, roughly 87% were seen once, and the ten largest hold around 2.2%. The chain is built from TRBV5-1 and TRBJ1-6; 10 bases are shared with TRBD1. Sequencing used peripheral blood. This sequence originates from a woman aged 50 to 60 who had recovered from COVID-19. For the CDR3, the DNA is TGCGCCAGCAGCCCTCCGGGACAGGGGAATTCACCCCTCCACTTT. This gives the protein CASSPPGQGNSPLHF.